Listed below are T cell receptor beta chains from one sample, sequenced in a study of cytomegalovirus exposure and HLA in healthy donors. Sequencing used immunoSEQ multiplex PCR; TCRdb keeps in-frame clones, though not all of them. The top ten clones hold around 2.3% of a sample with some 170,000 clones, 72% of them seen once. The sample comprised PBMCs. These receptors all stem from a human donor in good health. Both conserved end residues are part of each CDR3. A D gene is named only where the DNA matches it firmly. The listing skips clone size in some rows; elsewhere it reads once, few, many or a size class.

d_call,v_call,clone_size,j_call,cdr3_nt,cdr3_aa
-,TRBV5-4,-,TRBJ1-4,TGTGCCAGCAGCTTGTACGGGGGGGCTAATGAAAAACTGTTTTTT,CASSLYGGANEKLFF
TRBD1,TRBV5-5,-,TRBJ1-2,TGTGCCAGCAGCTTGGGACAGGGCGTCTATGGCTACACCTTC,CASSLGQGVYGYTF
-,TRBV27,-,TRBJ1-6,TGTGCCAGCAGTTCCCCAAAGGGGTCACCCCTCCACTTT,CASSSPKGSPLHF
-,TRBV7-6,few,TRBJ1-1,TGTGCCAGCAGCTTATCTCCAAGGACGGAAACCGCGGGAGCTTTCTTT,CASSLSPRTETAGAFF
-,TRBV27,once,TRBJ2-3,TGTGCCAGCAGTTTAGGGGGGACTGGCACAGATACGCAGTATTTT,CASSLGGTGTDTQYF
TRBD1,TRBV6-1,-,TRBJ1-5,TGTGCCAGCAGTCTAACAGGGGTGGATCAGCCCCAGCATTTT,CASSLTGVDQPQHF
TRBD1,TRBV19,-,TRBJ2-7,TGTGCCAGTGGGGACAGCGAGCAGTACTTC,CASGDSEQYF
TRBD1,TRBV2,-,TRBJ1-2,TGTGCCAGCAGTGACTACCCGACAGGGGGCTACACCTTC,CASSDYPTGGYTF
TRBD2,TRBV7-9,-,TRBJ2-7,TGTGCCAGCAGCTCGTCCCGGGGTAGCGGGGACTCCTACGAGCAGTACTTC,CASSSSRGSGDSYEQYF
TRBD1,TRBV30,-,TRBJ1-5,TGTGCCTGGAACCCGGGAAGACAGGGGGCGAGGCAGCCCCAGCATTTT,CAWNPGRQGARQPQHF
-,TRBV7-3,few,TRBJ2-2,TGTGCCAGCAGCCTAGGACAGCGCAACACCGGGGAGCTGTTTTTT,CASSLGQRNTGELFF
TRBD2,TRBV18,once,TRBJ2-5,TGTGCCAGCTCACCAAGGGGACTAGCGGAGAAAGAGACCCAGTACTTC,CASSPRGLAEKETQYF
-,TRBV9,-,TRBJ2-3,TGTGCCAGCAGCGTAGACGGGGGTGGCACAGATACGCAGTATTTT,CASSVDGGGTDTQYF
TRBD1,TRBV4-1,-,TRBJ1-1,TGCGCCAGCAGCCAGGGGACAGGGAGGGAGGTTGAAGCTTTCTTT,CASSQGTGREVEAFF
-,TRBV11-2,-,TRBJ1-4,TGTGCCAGCAGCCAGGGGAGTATGGGGGAAAAACTGTTTTTT,CASSQGSMGEKLFF
-,TRBV7-8,-,TRBJ2-7,TGTGCCAGCAGCTTAGCGCGGGGGCACTACGAGCAGTACTTC,CASSLARGHYEQYF
TRBD1,TRBV19,-,TRBJ2-7,TGTGCCAGTAGTATAGCCGGGACAGGGTTCAACGAGCAGTACTTC,CASSIAGTGFNEQYF
TRBD1,TRBV6-5,-,TRBJ1-2,TGTGCCAGCAGTTACGGACAGGGTGGGAGGAATGGCTACACCTTC,CASSYGQGGRNGYTF
TRBD1,TRBV10-3,once,TRBJ1-5,TGTGCCATCTCGGACAGGGGTGGCAATCAGCCCCAGCATTTT,CAISDRGGNQPQHF
TRBD1,TRBV2,-,TRBJ2-7,TGTGCCAGCGCGACCGGACAGGTTTCCTACGAGCAGTACTTC,CASATGQVSYEQYF
TRBD2,TRBV6-1,-,TRBJ2-7,TGTGCCAGCAGTGAACTAGCGGGGGGGCGGGAGCAGTACTTC,CASSELAGGREQYF
-,TRBV7-9,once,TRBJ1-1,TGTGCCAGCAGCCCGGGGGGGACTGAAGCTTTCTTT,CASSPGGTEAFF
TRBD2,TRBV18,-,TRBJ2-7,TGTGCCAGCTCCCCTTCACGGGAGGTAGGGATTATCGGTCTGTACGAGCAGTACTTC,CASSPSREVGIIGLYEQYF
-,TRBV4-1,-,TRBJ1-1,TGCGCCAGCAGCCCCGGCGGGGTTTACACTGAAGCTTTCTTT,CASSPGGVYTEAFF
TRBD2,TRBV27,-,TRBJ2-3,TGTGCCAGCAGTTTGGTAGCGGGGGCCTTAAGCACAGATACGCAGTATTTT,CASSLVAGALSTDTQYF
-,TRBV19,few,TRBJ1-2,TGTGCCAGCAAGACAGATATGGGCTATAACTATGGCTACACCTTC,CASKTDMGYNYGYTF
-,TRBV28,-,TRBJ1-2,TGTGCCAGCAGACAGGGATATGGCTACACCTTC,CASRQGYGYTF
-,TRBV18,few,TRBJ1-5,TGTGCCAGCTCACCAAACAGGGGCAATCAGCCCCAGCATTTT,CASSPNRGNQPQHF